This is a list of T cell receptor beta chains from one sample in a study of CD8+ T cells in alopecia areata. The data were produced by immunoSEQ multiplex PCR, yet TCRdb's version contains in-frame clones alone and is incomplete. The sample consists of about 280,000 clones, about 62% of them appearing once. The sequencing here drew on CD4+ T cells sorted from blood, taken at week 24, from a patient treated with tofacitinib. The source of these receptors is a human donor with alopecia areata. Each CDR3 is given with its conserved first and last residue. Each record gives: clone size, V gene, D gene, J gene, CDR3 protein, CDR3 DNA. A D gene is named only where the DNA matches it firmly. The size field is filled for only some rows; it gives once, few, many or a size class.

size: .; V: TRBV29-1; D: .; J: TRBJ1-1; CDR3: CSVAPLGLGSTEAFF; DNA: TGCAGCGTTGCCCCGCTGGGGCTAGGGAGCACTGAAGCTTTCTTT
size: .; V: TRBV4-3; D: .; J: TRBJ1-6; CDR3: CASSQDSTYNSPLHF; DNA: TGCGCCAGCAGCCAAGACAGTACCTATAATTCACCCCTCCACTTT
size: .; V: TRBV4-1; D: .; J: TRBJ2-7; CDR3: CASSQETGRYYEQYF; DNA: TGCGCCAGCAGCCAAGAAACAGGAAGGTACTACGAGCAGTACTTC
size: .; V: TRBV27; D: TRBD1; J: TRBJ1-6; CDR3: CASSLQGGNNSPLHF; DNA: TGTGCCAGCAGTTTGCAGGGGGGGAATAATTCACCCCTCCACTTT
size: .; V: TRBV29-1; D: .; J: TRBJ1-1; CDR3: CSVATWTEAFF; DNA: TGCAGCGTTGCAACATGGACTGAAGCTTTCTTT
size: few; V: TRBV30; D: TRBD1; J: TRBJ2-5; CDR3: CAWSVRTGGSETQYF; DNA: TGTGCCTGGAGTGTACGGACAGGGGGCTCAGAGACCCAGTACTTC
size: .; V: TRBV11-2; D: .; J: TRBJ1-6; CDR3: CASSLVGSNSPLHF; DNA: TGTGCCAGCAGCTTAGTTGGTAGTAATTCACCCCTCCACTTT
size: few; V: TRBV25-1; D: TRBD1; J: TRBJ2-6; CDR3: CASRDRGSPGANVLTF; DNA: TGTGCCAGCCGGGACAGGGGATCCCCTGGGGCCAACGTCCTGACTTTC
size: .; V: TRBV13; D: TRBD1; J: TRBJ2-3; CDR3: CASSSDRGRGSTDTQYF; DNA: TGTGCCAGCAGCTCTGACAGGGGGCGAGGGTCCACAGATACGCAGTATTTT
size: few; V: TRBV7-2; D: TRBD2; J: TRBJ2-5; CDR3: CASSLALGGGQETQYF; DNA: TGTGCCAGCAGCTTAGCGCTTGGCGGGGGACAAGAGACCCAGTACTTC
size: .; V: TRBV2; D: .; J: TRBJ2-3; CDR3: CASNLGLQGTDTQYF; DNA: TGTGCCAGCAATCTGGGACTCCAGGGCACAGATACGCAGTATTTT
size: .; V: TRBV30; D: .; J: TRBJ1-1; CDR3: CAWSGISRSNTEAFF; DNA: TGTGCCTGGAGCGGGATTTCCCGATCGAACACTGAAGCTTTCTTT
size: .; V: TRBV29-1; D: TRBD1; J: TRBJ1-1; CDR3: CSVPLQGDTEAFF; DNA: TGCAGCGTTCCACTACAGGGGGACACTGAAGCTTTCTTT
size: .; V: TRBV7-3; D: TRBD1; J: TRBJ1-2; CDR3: CASSLQGDSDYGYTF; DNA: TGTGCCAGCAGCTTACAGGGGGATTCAGACTATGGCTACACCTTC
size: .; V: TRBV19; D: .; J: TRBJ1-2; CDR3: CASSIQENYGYTF; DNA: TGTGCCAGTAGTATCCAGGAAAACTATGGCTACACCTTC
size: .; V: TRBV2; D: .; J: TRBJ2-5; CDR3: CASSEDNWPKETQYF; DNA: TGTGCCAGCAGTGAGGACAACTGGCCTAAAGAGACCCAGTACTTC
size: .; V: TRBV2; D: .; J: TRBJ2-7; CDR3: CASSLQIYEQYF; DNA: TGTGCCAGCAGTCTACAGATTTACGAGCAGTACTTC
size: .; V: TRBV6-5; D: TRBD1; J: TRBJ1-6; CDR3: CASSYSRDRGNSPLHF; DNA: TGTGCCAGCAGTTACTCCCGGGACAGGGGAAATTCACCCCTCCACTTT
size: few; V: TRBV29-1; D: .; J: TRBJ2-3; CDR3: CSAQENTDTQYF; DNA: TGCAGCGCACAGGAGAACACAGATACGCAGTATTTT
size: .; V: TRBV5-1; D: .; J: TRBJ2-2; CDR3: CASSTPPEAGELFF; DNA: TGCGCCAGCAGCACCCCTCCAGAGGCCGGGGAGCTGTTTTTT
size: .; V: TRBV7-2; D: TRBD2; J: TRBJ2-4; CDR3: CASSLIAGGASKNIQYF; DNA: TGTGCCAGCAGCTTAATAGCGGGGGGCGCTTCGAAAAACATTCAGTACTTC
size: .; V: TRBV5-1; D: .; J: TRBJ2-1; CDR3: CASSLGGAYNEQFF; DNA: TGCGCCAGCAGCTTGGGGGGAGCCTACAATGAGCAGTTCTTC
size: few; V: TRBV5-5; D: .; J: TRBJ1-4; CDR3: CASSLVGGGEKLFF; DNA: TGTGCCAGCAGCTTGGTCGGGGGCGGAGAAAAACTGTTTTTT
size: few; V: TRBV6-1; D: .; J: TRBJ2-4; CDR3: CAARGAAKNIQYF; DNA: TGTGCCGCGAGGGGGGCTGCGAAAAACATTCAGTACTTC
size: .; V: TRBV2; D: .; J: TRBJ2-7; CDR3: CASSEGSSYEQYF; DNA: TGTGCCAGCAGTGAAGGGAGCTCCTACGAGCAGTACTTC
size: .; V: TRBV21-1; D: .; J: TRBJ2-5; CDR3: CASSARIPGRTQYF; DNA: TGTGCCAGCAGCGCTCGAATTCCAGGGCGGACCCAGTACTTC
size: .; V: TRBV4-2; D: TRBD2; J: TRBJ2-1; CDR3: CASSSQPTSGDTHNEQFF; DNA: TGTGCCAGCAGCTCCCAACCGACTAGCGGGGATACACACAATGAGCAGTTCTTC
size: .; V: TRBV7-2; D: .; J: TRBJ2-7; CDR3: CASSLQAGTTYEQYF; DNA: TGTGCCAGCAGCTTACAGGCAGGGACGACCTACGAGCAGTACTTC